The clone carrying this T cell receptor beta chain was observed a few times. Its target is unknown. The data derive from a study of human T cells and chemical hapten exposure. Across the whole study: There were per-sample TCR yield variations, arising mainly from small pooled library volume differences.

Documented time point: pre-sensitization, week 0. Treatment noted: therapeutic diphenylcyclopropenone sensitization with weekly scalp DPC. Findings and caveats of the study: The number of TCRs over 1 in 1000 frequency stayed unchanged after DPC.

V was cut by 6 bases and J by 4 bases, with 12 bases left in between. The CDR3 consists of 13 residues. Using its own MiXCR run on the RACE reads, TCRdb lists one record per CDR3 protein. The sample carries fewer than 350,000 distinct CDR3 sequences, about 7.7% recorded once. Material: whole blood, obtained in connection with sensitization to the hapten diphenylcyclopropenone (DPC). The rearrangement joins TRBV12-3 or TRBV12-4 to TRBJ1-1, with D hard to call. This TCR derives from a man between 18 and 35 years old with alopecia areata. Some clones in this sample may be carry-over from other donors' samples. The CDR3 nucleotides read TGTGCCAGCAGCCTCCCGGTACCCACTGAAGCTTTCTTT. Protein: CASSLPVPTEAFF.